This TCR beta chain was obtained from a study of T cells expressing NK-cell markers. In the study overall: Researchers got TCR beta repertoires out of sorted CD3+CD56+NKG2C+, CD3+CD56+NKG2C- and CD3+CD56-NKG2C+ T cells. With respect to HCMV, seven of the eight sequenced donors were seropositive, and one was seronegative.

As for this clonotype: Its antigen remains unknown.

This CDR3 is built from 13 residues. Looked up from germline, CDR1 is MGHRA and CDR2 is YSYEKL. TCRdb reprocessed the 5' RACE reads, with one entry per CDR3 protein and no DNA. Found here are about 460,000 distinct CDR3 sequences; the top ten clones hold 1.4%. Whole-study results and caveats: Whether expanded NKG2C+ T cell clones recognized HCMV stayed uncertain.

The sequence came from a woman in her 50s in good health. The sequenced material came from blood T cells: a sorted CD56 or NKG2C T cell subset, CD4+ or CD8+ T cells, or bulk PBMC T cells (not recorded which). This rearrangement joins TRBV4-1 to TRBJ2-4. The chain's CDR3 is CASSHSTKNIQYF.